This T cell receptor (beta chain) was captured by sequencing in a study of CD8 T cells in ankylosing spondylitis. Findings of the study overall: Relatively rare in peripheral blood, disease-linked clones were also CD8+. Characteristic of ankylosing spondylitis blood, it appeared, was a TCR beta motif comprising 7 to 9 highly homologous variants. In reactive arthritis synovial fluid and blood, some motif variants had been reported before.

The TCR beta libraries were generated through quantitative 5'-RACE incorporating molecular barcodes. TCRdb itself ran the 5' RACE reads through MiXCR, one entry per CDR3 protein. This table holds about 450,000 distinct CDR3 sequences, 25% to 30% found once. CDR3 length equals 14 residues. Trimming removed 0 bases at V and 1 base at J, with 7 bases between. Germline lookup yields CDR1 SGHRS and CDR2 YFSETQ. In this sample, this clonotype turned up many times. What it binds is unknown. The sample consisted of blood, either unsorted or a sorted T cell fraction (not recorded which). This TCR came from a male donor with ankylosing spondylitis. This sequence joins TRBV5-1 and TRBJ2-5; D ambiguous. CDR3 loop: CASSLVTVQETQYF. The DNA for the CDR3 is TGCGCCAGCAGCTTGGTAACAGTCCAAGAGACCCAGTACTTC.